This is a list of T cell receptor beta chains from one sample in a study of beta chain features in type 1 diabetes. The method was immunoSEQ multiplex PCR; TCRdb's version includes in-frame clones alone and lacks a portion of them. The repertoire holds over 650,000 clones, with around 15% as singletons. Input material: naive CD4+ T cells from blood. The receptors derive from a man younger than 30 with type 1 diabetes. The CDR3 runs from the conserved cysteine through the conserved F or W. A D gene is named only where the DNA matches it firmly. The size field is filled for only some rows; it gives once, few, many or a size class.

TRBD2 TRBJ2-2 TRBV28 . CASTPSGSGRGAGELFF TGTGCCAGCACTCCCTCCGGTAGCGGGAGGGGGGCCGGGGAGCTGTTTTTT
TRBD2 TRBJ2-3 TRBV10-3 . CAIGSLAGSTDTQYF TGTGCCATCGGTTCCTTAGCGGGAAGCACAGATACGCAGTATTTT
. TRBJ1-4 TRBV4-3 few CARSQETATEKLFF TGCGCCAGGAGCCAAGAGACCGCTACTGAAAAACTGTTTTTT
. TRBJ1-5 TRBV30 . CAWSVRTQGQPQHF TGTGCCTGGAGTGTGAGGACCCAAGGTCAGCCCCAGCATTTT
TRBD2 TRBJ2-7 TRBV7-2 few CASSRGAPTSGSSEQYF TGTGCCAGCAGTAGGGGGGCCCCGACTAGCGGGAGTTCCGAGCAGTACTTC
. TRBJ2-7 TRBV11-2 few CASSPDRGRNYEQYF TGTGCCAGCAGCCCGGACCGGGGACGGAACTACGAGCAGTACTTC
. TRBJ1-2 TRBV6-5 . CASSYRHYGGYTF TGTGCCAGCAGTTACCGGCATTATGGCGGCTACACCTTC
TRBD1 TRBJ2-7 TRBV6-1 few CASNLGGQSPDEQYF TGTGCCAGCAATCTTGGGGGACAGTCGCCTGACGAGCAGTACTTC
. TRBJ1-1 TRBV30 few CAWRRPVNTEAFF TGTGCCTGGAGAAGGCCAGTGAACACTGAAGCTTTCTTT
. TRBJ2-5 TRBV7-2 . CASSPTRDIQETQYF TGTGCCAGCAGCCCCACCCGGGACATTCAAGAGACCCAGTACTTC
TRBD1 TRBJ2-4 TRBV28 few CASSPQGGRDIQYF TGTGCCAGCAGTCCCCAAGGGGGCAGGGACATTCAGTACTTC
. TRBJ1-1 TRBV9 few CASSAGPGAAEAFF TGTGCCAGCAGCGCCGGACCGGGGGCTGCTGAAGCTTTCTTT
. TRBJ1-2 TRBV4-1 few CASSHEPQRGEGYTF TGCGCCAGCAGCCATGAACCTCAACGGGGAGAGGGCTACACCTTC
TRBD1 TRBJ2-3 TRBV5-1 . CASSLVGTGSADTQYF TGCGCCAGCAGCTTGGTAGGGACAGGGTCTGCAGATACGCAGTATTTT
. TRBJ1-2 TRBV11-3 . CASSLRQGLVYYGYTF TGTGCCAGCAGCCTCCGGCAGGGGCTGGTATACTATGGCTACACCTTC
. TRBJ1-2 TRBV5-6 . CASSLGPGRAGYTF TGTGCCAGCAGCTTGGGTCCTGGCAGGGCCGGCTACACCTTC
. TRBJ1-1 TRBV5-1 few CASSQQVEFAEAFF TGCGCCAGCAGCCAACAGGTCGAATTCGCTGAAGCTTTCTTT
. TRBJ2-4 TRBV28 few CASSLSPLEGAKNIQYF TGTGCCAGCAGTTTAAGCCCTCTCGAAGGGGCCAAAAACATTCAGTACTTC
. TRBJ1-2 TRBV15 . CATSRTKSNYGYTF TGTGCCACCAGCCGGACAAAATCTAACTATGGCTACACCTTC
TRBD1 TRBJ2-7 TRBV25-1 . CASSPRQGAYEQYF TGTGCCAGCAGCCCCAGGCAGGGGGCCTACGAGCAGTACTTC
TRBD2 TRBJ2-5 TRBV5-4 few CACRTGAQGLAGEKETQYF TGTGCCTGCAGGACAGGGGCCCAGGGACTAGCGGGAGAGAAAGAGACCCAGTACTTC
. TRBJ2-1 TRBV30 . CAWGTLVSYNEQFF TGTGCCTGGGGGACCCTAGTATCCTACAATGAGCAGTTCTTC
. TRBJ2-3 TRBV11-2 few CASSLRRSTDTQYF TGTGCCAGCAGCTTAAGGCGAAGCACAGATACGCAGTATTTT
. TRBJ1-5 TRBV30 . CAWSVLDHQPQHF TGTGCCTGGAGTGTACTAGATCACCAGCCCCAGCATTTT
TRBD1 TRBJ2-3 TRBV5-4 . CASSGQGSSDTQYF TGTGCCAGCAGCGGACAGGGATCTTCAGATACGCAGTATTTT
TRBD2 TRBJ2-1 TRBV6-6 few CASSYSGTSENEQFF TGTGCCAGCAGTTACTCTGGGACTAGCGAGAATGAGCAGTTCTTC
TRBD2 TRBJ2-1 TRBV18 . CASPSASGANNEQFF TGTGCCAGCCCCTCGGCTAGCGGGGCGAACAATGAGCAGTTCTTC